The present T cell receptor (beta chain) was sequenced within a study of blood T cell repertoires in COVID-19 (dated by TCRdb to about 2020). Background for the entire study: Collaborator samples came from the United States, Italy and Spain and covered acute and convalescent phases of COVID-19. The samples were drawn from two sources: the first 160 participants of the ongoing ImmuneRACE study, and approximately 1,300 subjects contributed by 6 global collaborators. The repertoires were made available in a free public database intended to serve as a resource for research on the immune response to SARS-CoV-2. Subjects who had been exposed to COVID-19, were actively infected with it, or had recovered from it provided the deeply sampled blood TCRbeta repertoires that made up the dataset. The material from the prospective study consisted of cDNA or gDNA derived from T cells, B-cell-depleted T cells, or PBMCs. Nearly every sample came with metadata listing a de-identified subject ID, COVID-19 status, age in years and sex. Where available, HLA class I and class II types were taken from metadata supplied by the sample provider and were not determined by assay-based typing. Findings and caveats that apply to the study as a whole: Clinical and demographic metadata were provided uncurated, with the amount varying by source and participant.

TCRbeta CDR3 regions were amplified from genomic DNA using the immunoSEQ Assay, a bias-controlled multiplex PCR. As for how the authors treated the data: The number of nucleated cells in each sample was estimated from the amplification of reference gene primers within the assay. To quantify the absolute abundance of each unique TCRbeta CDR3 rearrangement, sequence reads were collapsed and filtered. For each sample, productive Simpson clonality was calculated as the square root of Simpson's diversity index across productive rearrangements. TCRdb carries this immuneACCESS record with in-frame sequences only. Its versions omit some clonotypes, under half of them owing to an unresolved V gene in the studies checked, with the rest unexplained. Clonal size and the V and J genes are those of that table, whereas D and trimming came from the DNA. In all, the sample holds roughly 360,000 clones, and around 83% of those were seen once. The ten largest clones add up to about 4.8% of the sample.

From a lookup of the germline V gene, CDR1 and CDR2 are SGHRS and YFSETQ. The CDR3 starts with the cysteine, ends with the phenylalanine, and has 15 residues. CDR3 DNA only is kept here, 45 bases in frame from base 1. A distance of 11 bases separates the germline ends of V and J, which lose 3 bases and 0 bases respectively. Concerning this clone: It lacks a known antigen. Base qualities are not recorded, but no much larger clone differs from it by a single base.

Participants in the prospective study were enrolled through a virtual design, were aged about 18 to 90 years, and lived in approximately 25 United States geographic areas. In the prospective study, cohorts were assigned on the basis of participant-reported clinical history obtained from a screening survey and a study questionnaire. For ImmuneRACE Cohort 3, a participant was defined as recovered based on two consecutive negative NP/OP PCR tests, clearance by a healthcare professional, or resolution of symptoms. In the prospective study, whole blood, serum and a nasopharyngeal or oropharyngeal swab were collected from each participant by mobile phlebotomists. Prospective study participants could optionally give additional blood draws and questionnaires over an approximately 2-month period. Prospective study blood samples were shipped either frozen or at room temperature before DNA extraction.

The TCR originated in a woman in her forties or fifties who had recovered from COVID-19. The chain was built from TRBV5-1 and TRBJ2-3, and perhaps TRBD2 as D gene, on 6 matching bases. Sequenced sample: PBMCs or T cells enriched from blood (not recorded which). The DNA sequence is TGCGCCAGCAGCTCCGTAAGCGGGAGCACAGATACGCAGTATTTT. This yields the protein CASSSVSGSTDTQYF. The CDR3, completed at both ends by the reference TRBV5-1 and TRBJ2-3 genes, gives the full variable domain KAGVTQTPRYLIKTRGQQVTLSCSPISGHRSVSWYQQTPGQGLQFLFEYFSETQRNKGNFPGRFSGRQFSNSRSEMNVSTLELGDSALYLCASSSVSGSTDTQYFGPGTRLTVL.